This T cell receptor beta chain was captured by sequencing in a study of blood T cells in healthy people across ages. General study findings and limits: A roughly linear fall in TCR beta diversity per million T cells was seen with increasing age.

Primed by a sample-barcoded 5' primer and a J-beta primer mix, a second PCR proceeded for 7 to 11 cycles. The template-switch adaptor was a 5' adaptor with 12 random nucleotides. It tagged each cDNA molecule. Each CDR3 protein is one row after TCRdb ran MiXCR on the 5' RACE reads. Among about 1.6 million distinct CDR3 sequences, 30% to 40% were seen once, and the ten largest hold about 11%. Germline V gives CDR1 SGHRS, CDR2 YFSETQ. The CDR3 loop spans 14 amino acids. This clonotype was observed a few times. Its cognate antigen is unknown. The junction does not match germline at one end; this may be a read error.

Specimen: blood. This chain connects TRBV5-1 to TRBJ2-4; D possibly matches TRBD1 or TRBD2 (5 bases each). With the DNA end fitting TRBJ2-7 better, the J assignment may be wrong. The TCR sequence derives from a woman in her 30s in good health. In nucleotides, the CDR3 is TGTGCCAGCAGGAAACCGGGGCAGGGATACGAGCAGTACTTC. Translation: CASRKPGQGYEQYF.